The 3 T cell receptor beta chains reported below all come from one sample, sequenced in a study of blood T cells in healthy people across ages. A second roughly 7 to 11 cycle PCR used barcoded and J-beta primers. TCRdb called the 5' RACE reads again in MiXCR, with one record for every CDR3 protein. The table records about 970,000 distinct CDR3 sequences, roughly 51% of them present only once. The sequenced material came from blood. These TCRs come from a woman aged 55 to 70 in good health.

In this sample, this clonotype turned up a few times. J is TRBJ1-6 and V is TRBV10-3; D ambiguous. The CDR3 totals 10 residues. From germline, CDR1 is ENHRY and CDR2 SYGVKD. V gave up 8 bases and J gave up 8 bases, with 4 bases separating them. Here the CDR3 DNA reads TGTGCCATCGGGGATTCACCCCTCCACTTT. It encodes CAIGDSPLHF.

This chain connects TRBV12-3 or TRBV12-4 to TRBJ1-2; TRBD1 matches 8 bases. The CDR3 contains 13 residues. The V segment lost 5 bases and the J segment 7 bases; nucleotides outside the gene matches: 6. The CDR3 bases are TGTGCCAGCAGTCTGGACAGGGTTGCTGGCTACACCTTC. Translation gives CASSLDRVAGYTF.

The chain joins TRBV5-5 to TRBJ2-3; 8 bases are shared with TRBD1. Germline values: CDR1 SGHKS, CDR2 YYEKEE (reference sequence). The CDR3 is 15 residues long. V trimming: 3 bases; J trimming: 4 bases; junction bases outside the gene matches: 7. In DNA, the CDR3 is TGTGCCAGCAGCTGGCGGACAGGGAAGGCAGATACGCAGTATTTT. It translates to CASSWRTGKADTQYF.